This TCR beta chain is from a study of shared clonotypes between healthy human individuals. General study results and limits: Expectations were that clonotype sharing among donors would be affected by sequencing depth. The generation probabilities recorded for non-shared clonotypes fell below those of clonotypes shared by all four donors.

The V end lost 5 bases, the J end lost 5 bases, and 22 bases lay between the germline ends. CDR1 is WNHNN and CDR2 is SYGVQD in the germline V gene (reference sequence). The CDR3 has 16 residues. Libraries were prepared by immunoSEQ multiplex PCR; TCRdb keeps only in-frame clonotypes and omits some of them. The sample carries over a million clones, 65% to 80% recorded once. As for this clone: Its antigen is unidentified.

The chain employs TRBV10-1 and TRBJ2-7, with D possibly being TRBD1 (6 bases). This TCR came from a man between 18 and 35 years old in good health. The sample consisted of memory CD4+ T cells sorted from blood. Regarding subset: CD45RA-negative fraction. CDR3 nucleotides: TGCGCCAGCAGTAAGGGGCGTCGGCAGGGGCGACACGAGCAGTACTTC. The encoded protein is CASSKGRRQGRHEQYF.